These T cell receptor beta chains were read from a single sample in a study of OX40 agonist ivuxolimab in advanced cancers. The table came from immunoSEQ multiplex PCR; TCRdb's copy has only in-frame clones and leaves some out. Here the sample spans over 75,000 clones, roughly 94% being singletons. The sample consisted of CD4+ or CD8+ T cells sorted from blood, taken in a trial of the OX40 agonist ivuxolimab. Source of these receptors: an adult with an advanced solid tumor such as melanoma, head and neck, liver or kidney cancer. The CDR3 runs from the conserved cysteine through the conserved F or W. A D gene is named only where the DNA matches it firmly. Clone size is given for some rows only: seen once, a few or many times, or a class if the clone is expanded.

DNA: TGTGCCAGCAGTTACTCTTACAGGTCCTACAATGAGCAGTTCTTC
CDR3: CASSYSYRSYNEQFF
J: TRBJ2-1
V: TRBV6-7
D: .
size: .

DNA: TGTGCCAGCAGCCAAGACCGAACCAGGATAGGGGCGAGCGAGCAGTACTTC
CDR3: CASSQDRTRIGASEQYF
J: TRBJ2-7
V: TRBV14
D: .
size: .

DNA: TGTGCCAGCTCACCACCCGGACAGGGGGACCAGCCCCAGCATTTT
CDR3: CASSPPGQGDQPQHF
J: TRBJ1-5
V: TRBV18
D: TRBD1
size: .

DNA: TGTGCCAGCAGTTACGGCGGGGTTGCCTACAATGAGCAGTTCTTC
CDR3: CASSYGGVAYNEQFF
J: TRBJ2-1
V: TRBV27
D: .
size: once

DNA: TGTGCCAGCAGCGTTTTACTAGCGGGGGGGCAGAATGAGCAGTTCTTC
CDR3: CASSVLLAGGQNEQFF
J: TRBJ2-1
V: TRBV9
D: TRBD2
size: .

DNA: TGTGCTAGTGGTTATGGGACTAGCGGCCCTCTTGGGAAAGAGACCCAGTACTTC
CDR3: CASGYGTSGPLGKETQYF
J: TRBJ2-5
V: TRBV12-5
D: TRBD2
size: once

DNA: TGTGCCAGCAGCTTATATCGGCTGGGTTCACTAGCCAAAAACATTCAGTACTTC
CDR3: CASSLYRLGSLAKNIQYF
J: TRBJ2-4
V: TRBV7-2
D: .
size: .

DNA: TGCAGCGTTGTAGGCGGGGAGGATTACGAGCAGTACTTC
CDR3: CSVVGGEDYEQYF
J: TRBJ2-7
V: TRBV29-1
D: .
size: .

DNA: TGTGCCAGCAGCTTGGCTTCCTTCTACGAGCAGTACTTC
CDR3: CASSLASFYEQYF
J: TRBJ2-7
V: TRBV5-6
D: .
size: .

DNA: TGTGCCAGCAGCTTCGCAGGGGGCTCTGGCTACACCTTC
CDR3: CASSFAGGSGYTF
J: TRBJ1-2
V: TRBV7-2
D: TRBD1
size: few

DNA: TGTGCTAGTGGTTCCTCGCACCTGACGTCGGCTGTTGATACGCAGTATTTT
CDR3: CASGSSHLTSAVDTQYF
J: TRBJ2-3
V: TRBV12-5
D: .
size: .

DNA: TGCGCCAGCAGCCAAGGCTACGACAGGGGCAATCAGCCCCAGCATTTT
CDR3: CASSQGYDRGNQPQHF
J: TRBJ1-5
V: TRBV4-3
D: TRBD1
size: .

DNA: TGTGCCAGCAGCTTCCCCCTTAGCGTAGATACGCAGTATTTT
CDR3: CASSFPLSVDTQYF
J: TRBJ2-3
V: TRBV7-9
D: .
size: .

DNA: TGTGCCAGCAGTCCCCTTGAGCGAGCTGAAAAACTGTTTTTT
CDR3: CASSPLERAEKLFF
J: TRBJ1-4
V: TRBV28
D: .
size: .

DNA: TGCAGCGTTTGGGAGCCCACTAGCGGGGGAACTTCCTACGAGCAGTACTTC
CDR3: CSVWEPTSGGTSYEQYF
J: TRBJ2-7
V: TRBV29-1
D: TRBD2
size: .

DNA: TGTGCCAGCAGTGCCGAGCTAGCGGAACAAGAGACCCAGTACTTC
CDR3: CASSAELAEQETQYF
J: TRBJ2-5
V: TRBV2
D: TRBD2
size: .

DNA: TGTGCCAGCAGTTTCCCCGCAGAGAGAAACGAGCAGTACTTC
CDR3: CASSFPAERNEQYF
J: TRBJ2-7
V: TRBV5-6
D: .
size: .

DNA: TGCAGTGCTAGGGACAGTGAGCAGTTCTTC
CDR3: CSARDSEQFF
J: TRBJ2-1
V: TRBV20-1
D: .
size: once

DNA: TGTGCCAGCAGTTACTCTACCACAGGACGAGAAAAACTGTTTTTT
CDR3: CASSYSTTGREKLFF
J: TRBJ1-4
V: TRBV6-6
D: .
size: .

DNA: TGTGCCAGCAGCTTGGATAGCAGCTCAATCTTCACCGGGGAGCTGTTTTTT
CDR3: CASSLDSSSIFTGELFF
J: TRBJ2-2
V: TRBV5-6
D: .
size: .

DNA: TGTGCCAGCAGTGAAAGCTACGAGCAGTACTTC
CDR3: CASSESYEQYF
J: TRBJ2-7
V: TRBV6-1
D: .
size: .

DNA: TGCGCCAGCAGCCAAGAGTTGGCAGGGTGGCCTTACGAGCAGTACTTC
CDR3: CASSQELAGWPYEQYF
J: TRBJ2-7
V: TRBV4-1
D: .
size: .

DNA: TGTGCCAGCAGCCCCCCCCGGGTCTTAGCGGGAGGGCCGCCAGATACGCAGTATTTT
CDR3: CASSPPRVLAGGPPDTQYF
J: TRBJ2-3
V: TRBV9
D: TRBD2
size: .

DNA: TGCAGCGTTGAGGACAAGGCCTACGAGCAGTACTTC
CDR3: CSVEDKAYEQYF
J: TRBJ2-7
V: TRBV29-1
D: .
size: .